This T cell receptor beta chain stems from a study of T cells in Graves' hyperthyroidism and ophthalmopathy. This clonotype has ten or more counts. Its cognate antigen is unknown. RNA transcripts were the template for amplifying TCR beta CDR3 regions. HTBI primers were the set used in a first-round RT-PCR of the TCR CDR3. TCRdb reprocessed the multiplex PCR reads via MiXCR and lists one record per CDR3 protein. The profile shows a few hundred thousand distinct CDR3 sequences, roughly 15% of them singletons. Findings and limits, study-wide: Most clonotypes expanded in thyroid above 0.001 were likewise present in blood.

This receptor was taken from a woman aged 30 to 39 with Graves' ophthalmopathy. The sample consisted of blood.

This chain's CDR3 is CASSFNRVDNEQFF. The CDR3 DNA sequence: TGTGCCAGCAGTTTTAACAGGGTTGACAATGAGCAGTTCTTC. The chain combines TRBV27 with TRBJ2-1, with D possibly TRBD1 on 6 matching bases. The V gene lost 3 bases and the J gene lost 5 bases, with 11 bases spanning the gap. The CDR3 length is 14 residues. CDR1 and CDR2 (germline): MNHEY, SMNVEV (reference sequence).